Presented here are 5 T cell receptor beta chains from one specimen sequenced in a study of T cell responses to AZD1222 COVID-19 vaccine. Sequenced by immunoSEQ multiplex PCR; TCRdb stores in-frame clones only, minus some. The data contain around 160,000 clones, roughly 91% of them seen just once; the ten biggest clones take up 1.5% to 2%. Sequencing was performed on peripheral blood, taken on day 0 of AZD1222 vaccination. The source of these receptors is an adult in good health.

This clone has only a few counts. This rearrangement joins TRBV5-1 to TRBJ2-1; 7 bases fit TRBD2. The CDR3 consists of 16 residues. CDR1 is SGHRS and CDR2 is YFSETQ in the germline V gene. V was pared by 5 bases and J by 2 bases, with 10 bases of the junction left unmatched. CDR3 protein: CASSWAGGGTYNEQFF. The CDR3 region has the DNA TGCGCCAGCAGTTGGGCCGGGGGAGGGACCTACAATGAGCAGTTCTTC.

The V call is TRBV10-3, the J call TRBJ1-5; D is unresolved. In germline, CDR1 is ENHRY, CDR2 SYGVKD. The CDR3 loop spans 15 amino acids. The V end was cut by 0 bases, the J end by 4 bases, with 10 bases between. The DNA for the CDR3 is TGTGCCATCAGTGAGTCGAGGCAATCAAATCAGCCCCAGCATTTT. Translating gives CAISESRQSNQPQHF.

This rearrangement joins TRBV30 to TRBJ2-3, with a weak D call TRBD1 (5 bases). Germline values: CDR1 GTSNPN, CDR2 SVGIG (reference sequence). The CDR3 sequence is 17 residues long. Trimming took off 1 base at V and 4 bases at J, with 21 bases between the two ends. As DNA, the CDR3 is TGTGCCTGGAGTGGAATAATTCAGGGCGCCGAAGCAGATACGCAGTATTTT. The encoded protein is CAWSGIIQGAEADTQYF.

The chain joins TRBV9 to TRBJ1-2; TRBD1 might be the D (5 bases). Germline V gene sequence: CDR1 SGDLS, CDR2 YYNGEE. The CDR3 loop spans 13 amino acids. V lost 6 bases, J lost 8 bases, and 17 bases lay in between. CDR3 region: CASKPPQGEGYTF. The CDR3 region has the DNA TGTGCCAGCAAACCTCCCCAGGGAGAAGGCTACACCTTC.

The chain uses TRBV4-1 and TRBJ1-5; no definite D call. CDR1 is MGHRA, CDR2 YSYEKL, per germline. Trimming removed 3 bases from V and 1 base from J, with 10 bases in between. The length of the CDR3 is 15 residues. The CDR3 region has the DNA TGCGCCAGCAGCCAGAAGACTATAAGCAATCAGCCCCAGCATTTT. Encoded protein: CASSQKTISNQPQHF.